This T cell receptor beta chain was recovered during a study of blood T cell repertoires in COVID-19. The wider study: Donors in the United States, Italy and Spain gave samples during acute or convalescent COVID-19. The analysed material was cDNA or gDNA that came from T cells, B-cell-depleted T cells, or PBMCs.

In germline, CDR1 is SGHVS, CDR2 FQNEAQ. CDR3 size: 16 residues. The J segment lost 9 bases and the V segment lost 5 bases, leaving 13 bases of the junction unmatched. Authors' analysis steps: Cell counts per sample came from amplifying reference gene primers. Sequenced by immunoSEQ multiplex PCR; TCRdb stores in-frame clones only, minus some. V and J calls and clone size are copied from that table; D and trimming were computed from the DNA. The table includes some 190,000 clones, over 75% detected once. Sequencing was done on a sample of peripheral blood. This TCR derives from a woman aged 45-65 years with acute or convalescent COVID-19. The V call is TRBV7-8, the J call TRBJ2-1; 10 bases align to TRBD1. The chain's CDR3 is CASSRAGTGVQGEQFF. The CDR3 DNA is TGTGCCAGCAGCCGAGCCGGGACAGGGGTCCAGGGTGAGCAGTTCTTC. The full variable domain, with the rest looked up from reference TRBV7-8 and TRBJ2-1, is GAGVSQSPRYKVAKRGQDVALRCDPISGHVSLFWYQQALGQGPEFLTYFQNEAQLDKSGLPSDRFFAERPEGSVSTLKIQRTQQEDSAVYLCASSRAGTGVQGEQFFGPGTRLTVL.